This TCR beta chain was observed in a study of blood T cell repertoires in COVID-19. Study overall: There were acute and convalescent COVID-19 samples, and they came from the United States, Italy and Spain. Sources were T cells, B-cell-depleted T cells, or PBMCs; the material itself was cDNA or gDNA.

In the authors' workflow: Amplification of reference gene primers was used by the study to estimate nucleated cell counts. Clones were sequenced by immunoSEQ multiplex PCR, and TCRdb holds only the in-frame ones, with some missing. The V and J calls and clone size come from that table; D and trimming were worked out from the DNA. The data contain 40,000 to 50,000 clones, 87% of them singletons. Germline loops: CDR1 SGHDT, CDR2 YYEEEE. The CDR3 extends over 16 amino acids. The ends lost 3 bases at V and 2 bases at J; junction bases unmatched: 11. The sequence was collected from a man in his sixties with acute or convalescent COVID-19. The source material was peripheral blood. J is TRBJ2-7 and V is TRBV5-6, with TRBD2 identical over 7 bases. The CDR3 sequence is CASSSWGTTLAYEQYF. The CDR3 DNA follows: TGTGCCAGCAGCTCATGGGGGACTACGCTAGCCTACGAGCAGTACTTC.